This TCR beta chain was found in a study of T-cell reconstitution after alpha-beta-depleted transplantation in children. Unique molecular identifiers tagged the TCRbeta library. TCRdb itself ran the PCR reads through MiXCR, one entry per CDR3 protein. The sample comprises approximately 980,000 distinct CDR3 sequences, 25% to 35% of which are singletons, and 25% to 35% rests with the top ten. Whole-study findings and limits: Where alpha-beta T cells came from about two months after transplant was reportedly several hundred expanded graft clones. T-cell numbers and diversity one year post-transplant derived largely from freshly generated T cells. High day-60 TCRbeta diversity in some patients came from surviving recipient T cells and thymic progenitors.

As for this clonotype: What it recognizes is unknown.

This receptor was identified in a boy under three years old who had a stem cell transplant for SCID, so the T cells may come from the graft donor. Sequencing was performed on PBMCs, mostly from graft donor cells, taken 360 days after TCRalphabeta/CD19-depleted stem cell transplant.

The CDR3 loop is CASRFVHYEQYF. The CDR3 region has the DNA TGTGCCAGCAGATTTGTCCATTACGAGCAGTACTTC. This chain uses TRBV2 with TRBJ2-7; D uncertain. The CDR3 length is 12 residues. Looked up from germline, CDR1 is SNHLY and CDR2 is FYNNEI. With 6 bases removed from V and 4 bases from J, the gap between germline ends came to 10 bases.